The rows below give T cell receptor beta chains drawn from one sample of a study of cytomegalovirus exposure and HLA in healthy donors. TCRdb's table, derived via immunoSEQ multiplex PCR, lists solely in-frame clones and lacks some. The sample has hundreds of thousands of clones, 55% to 75% seen once. The sample was PBMCs. The receptors derive from a middle-aged man in good health and CMV-seropositive. The CDR3 runs from the conserved cysteine through the conserved F or W. The D gene is left open where the match is weak. Not every row has a clone size; where given, it reads once, few, many or a size class.

v_call	clone_size	j_call	d_call	cdr3_nt	cdr3_aa
TRBV7-2	-	TRBJ1-3	TRBD1	TGTGCCAGCAGCGCTACAGGGGGCCTCTCTGGAAACACCATATATTTT	CASSATGGLSGNTIYF
TRBV14	few	TRBJ2-7	TRBD1	TGTGCCAGCGGCGGACAGGGAGGATTTGGCGAGCAGTACTTC	CASGGQGGFGEQYF
TRBV19	few	TRBJ1-5	-	TGTGCCAGTAGTGAACAGGGACTAGGTCAGCCCCAGCATTTT	CASSEQGLGQPQHF
TRBV6-1	-	TRBJ2-1	TRBD1	TGTGCCAGCAGTGGGGACAGGGGCTATGAGCAGTTCTTC	CASSGDRGYEQFF
TRBV28	-	TRBJ2-3	TRBD2	TGTGCCAGCCCTCCTAGCGGTAACACAGATACGCAGTATTTT	CASPPSGNTDTQYF
TRBV4-1	-	TRBJ1-1	-	TGCGCCAGCAGCCAAGTCGAGGCGTTGGGGAACACTGAAGCTTTCTTT	CASSQVEALGNTEAFF
TRBV6-1	-	TRBJ1-5	-	TGTGCCAGCAGTGAAGCTGGGAGTTCGGGGTATGGTGGCAATCAGCCCCAGCATTTT	CASSEAGSSGYGGNQPQHF
TRBV28	-	TRBJ1-5	-	TGTGCCAGCGCTCCCGACGAGCGTCAGCCCCAGCATTTT	CASAPDERQPQHF
TRBV5-5	-	TRBJ1-1	TRBD1	TGTGCCAGCAGCTGGGGGGACAGGGGCAACACTGAAGCTTTCTTT	CASSWGDRGNTEAFF
TRBV7-9	-	TRBJ2-1	TRBD1	TGTGCCAGCAGCCCCGGCGGGACAGGGATGGATGAGCAGTTCTTC	CASSPGGTGMDEQFF
TRBV2	-	TRBJ2-2	TRBD2	TGTGCCAGCAGACGCGCGGGGGGAGCTACCGGGGAGCTGTTTTTT	CASRRAGGATGELFF
TRBV4-2	-	TRBJ2-2	-	TGTGCCAGCAGCCCTATCAGGGACACCGGGGAGCTGTTTTTT	CASSPIRDTGELFF
TRBV5-1	few	TRBJ2-3	TRBD2	TGCGCCAGCAGCCCGGATGGGGTAGCGGGGGGTAGTACAGATACGCAGTATTTT	CASSPDGVAGGSTDTQYF
TRBV7-6	-	TRBJ1-3	-	TGTGCCAGCAGCTCGACTCGGACAGAGCCTTACTCTGGAAACACCATATATTTT	CASSSTRTEPYSGNTIYF
TRBV7-2	-	TRBJ1-1	-	TGTGCCAGCAGCCGGAGCCATACTGAAGCTTCCTTT	CASSRSHTEASF
TRBV6-6	-	TRBJ2-3	-	TGTGCCAGCAGTTCCCCCGCAGGGAACACAGATACGCAGTATTTT	CASSSPAGNTDTQYF
TRBV15	-	TRBJ2-2	TRBD1	TGTGCCACCAGCAGGGATCTTCTGGGACAGACGAACACCGGGGAGCTGTTTTTT	CATSRDLLGQTNTGELFF
TRBV5-6	-	TRBJ1-1	TRBD1	TGTGCCAGCAGCTCTGAGACAGGGGGTGCTGAAGCTTTCTTT	CASSSETGGAEAFF
TRBV11-2	-	TRBJ2-6	-	TGTGCCAGCAGCCCGGGGGGAGGGGGCAACGTCCTGACTTTC	CASSPGGGGNVLTF
TRBV4-3	-	TRBJ2-7	-	TGCGCCAGCAGCCAGGTGTGGGCAGGGGGGACCTACGAGCAGTACTTC	CASSQVWAGGTYEQYF
TRBV20-1	-	TRBJ1-2	-	TGCAGTGCTGCCCGCTTCGGCACCTTC	CSAARFGTF
TRBV27	-	TRBJ1-5	-	TGTGCCAGCACCAGGGTGGGAAGCAATCAGCCCCAGCATTTT	CASTRVGSNQPQHF
TRBV5-1	-	TRBJ2-5	TRBD1	TGCGCCAGCAGCCTCCTATCCGGGACAGGGAGAGAGACCCAGTACTTC	CASSLLSGTGRETQYF
TRBV28	-	TRBJ1-2	-	TGTGCCAGTTCGACAGGCTATGGCTACACCTTC	CASSTGYGYTF
TRBV7-2	-	TRBJ2-7	-	TGTGCCAGCAGCTCCACCGGGACAAAAGTCTACGAGCAGTACTTC	CASSSTGTKVYEQYF
TRBV5-5	-	TRBJ1-1	-	TGTGCCAGCAGCCCCGGGGGGGGGCAGATTGAAGCTTTCTTT	CASSPGGGQIEAFF
TRBV5-1	-	TRBJ2-2	TRBD2	TGCGCCAGCAGCCTGAGCGGGGGCGACACCGGGGAGCTGTTTTTT	CASSLSGGDTGELFF
TRBV28	-	TRBJ2-2	TRBD2	TGTGCCAGCAGTATCCGGGGGGTGGGCGCCGGGGAGCTGTTTTTT	CASSIRGVGAGELFF
TRBV10-3	-	TRBJ1-4	TRBD1	TGTGCCATCAGTGAGTCCGGGACAGGAAATGAAAAACTGTTTTTT	CAISESGTGNEKLFF
TRBV5-1	-	TRBJ2-6	TRBD1	TGCGCCAGCAGCCCCCTTGGGGGACAGGGCTCTGCACGAGGGGCCAACGTCCTGACTTTC	CASSPLGGQGSARGANVLTF
TRBV4-3	-	TRBJ1-4	-	TGCGCCAGCAGCCAAGATCGGGGATCGTTTGAAAAACTGTTTTTT	CASSQDRGSFEKLFF
TRBV7-8	-	TRBJ1-4	TRBD1	TGTGCCAGCAGCTTCGGACAGGGAGCAACTAATGAAAAACTGTTTTTT	CASSFGQGATNEKLFF
TRBV29-1	-	TRBJ1-5	TRBD1	TGCAGCGTTGTGGTTCGGGACAGTGACACTCAGCCCCAGCATTTT	CSVVVRDSDTQPQHF
TRBV29-1	-	TRBJ2-1	TRBD2	TGCAGCGCAGAGCGGGGAAACAATGAGCAGTTCTTC	CSAERGNNEQFF
TRBV9	few	TRBJ2-2	-	TGTGCCAGCAGCTGGGGAAGTCGGGACGGGGAGCTGTTTTTT	CASSWGSRDGELFF
TRBV5-1	-	TRBJ2-4	-	TGCGCCAGCAGGACGGGAGCGAACCGAGACATTCAGTACTTC	CASRTGANRDIQYF
TRBV4-1	few	TRBJ1-2	TRBD1	TGCGCCAGCAGCCAAGCTTCAGGGGGCGGCTACACCTTC	CASSQASGGGYTF